This TCR beta chain came from a study of T and B cells in COVID-19 patients. Background on the study: Most recovered patients had mild to moderate COVID-19 treated as outpatients. At median age approximately 31 years, recovered patients were younger than active-infection patients at just over 65.

TRB rearrangements were amplified by multiplex PCR with BIOMED2 TRB-A/B primers. In TCRdb, the multiplex PCR reads were re-called with MiXCR into one record per CDR3 protein. This sample yields some 5,000 distinct CDR3 sequences, of which about 33% are seen a single time; 24% belongs to the top ten. V gave up 5 bases and J gave up 9 bases; unmatched junction bases: 9. The germline gives CDR1 LNHDA, CDR2 SQIVND (reference sequence). The CDR3 contains 15 residues. This clonotype is labeled as medium-sized. Blood genomic DNA input for TRB amplification was about 240-550 ng. The V call is TRBV19, the J call TRBJ2-1; 11 positions agree with TRBD2. The sequencing sample was made of blood. The receptor was derived from a human donor who had recovered from COVID-19. The CDR3 is CASSVTSGKFSEQFF. In DNA, the CDR3 is TGTGCCAGTAGTGTGACTAGCGGGAAATTCAGTGAGCAGTTCTTC.